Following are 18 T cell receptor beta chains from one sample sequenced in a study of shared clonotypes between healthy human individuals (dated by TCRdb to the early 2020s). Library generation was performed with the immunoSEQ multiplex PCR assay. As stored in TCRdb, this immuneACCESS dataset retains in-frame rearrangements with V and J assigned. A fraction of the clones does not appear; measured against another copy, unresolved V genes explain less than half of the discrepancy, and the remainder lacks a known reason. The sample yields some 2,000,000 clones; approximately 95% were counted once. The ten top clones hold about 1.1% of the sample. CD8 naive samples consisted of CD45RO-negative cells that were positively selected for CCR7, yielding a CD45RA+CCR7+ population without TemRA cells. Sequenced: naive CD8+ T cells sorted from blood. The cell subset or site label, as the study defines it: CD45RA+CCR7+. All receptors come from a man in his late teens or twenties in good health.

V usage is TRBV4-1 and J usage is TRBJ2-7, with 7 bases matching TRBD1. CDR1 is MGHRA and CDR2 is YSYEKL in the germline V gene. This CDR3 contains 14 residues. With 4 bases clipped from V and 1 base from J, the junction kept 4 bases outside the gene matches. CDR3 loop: CASSPHRGSYEQYF. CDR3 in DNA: TGCGCCAGCAGCCCTCACAGGGGATCCTACGAGCAGTACTTC.

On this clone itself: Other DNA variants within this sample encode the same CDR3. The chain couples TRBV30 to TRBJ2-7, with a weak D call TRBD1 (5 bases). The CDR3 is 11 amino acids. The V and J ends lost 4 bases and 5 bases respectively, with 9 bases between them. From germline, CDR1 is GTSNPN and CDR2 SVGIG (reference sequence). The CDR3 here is CAWTGSDEQYF. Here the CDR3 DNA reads TGTGCCTGGACAGGGTCGGACGAGCAGTACTTC. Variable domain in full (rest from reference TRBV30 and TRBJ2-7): SQTIHQWPATLVQPVGSPLSLECTVEGTSNPNLYWYRQAAGRGLQLLFYSVGIGQISSEVPQNLSASRPQDRQFILSSKKLLLSDSGFYLCAWTGSDEQYFGPGTRLTVT.

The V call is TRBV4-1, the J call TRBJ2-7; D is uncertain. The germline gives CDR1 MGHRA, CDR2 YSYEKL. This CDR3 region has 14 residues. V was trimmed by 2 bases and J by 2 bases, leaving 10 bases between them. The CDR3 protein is CASSQLTGTYEQYF. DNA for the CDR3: TGCGCCAGCAGCCAACTGACTGGAACCTACGAGCAGTACTTC.

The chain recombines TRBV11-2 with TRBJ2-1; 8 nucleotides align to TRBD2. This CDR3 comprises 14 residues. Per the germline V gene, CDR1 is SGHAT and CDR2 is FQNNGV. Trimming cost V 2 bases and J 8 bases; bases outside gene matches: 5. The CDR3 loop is CASSLLREGHEQFF. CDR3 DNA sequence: TGTGCCAGCAGCTTACTCCGGGAGGGCCATGAGCAGTTCTTC. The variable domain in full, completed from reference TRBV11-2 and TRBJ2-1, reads EAGVAQSPRYKIIEKRQSVAFWCNPISGHATLYWYQQILGQGPKLLIQFQNNGVVDDSQLPKDRFSAERLKGVDSTLKIQPAKLEDSAVYLCASSLLREGHEQFFGPGTRLTVL.

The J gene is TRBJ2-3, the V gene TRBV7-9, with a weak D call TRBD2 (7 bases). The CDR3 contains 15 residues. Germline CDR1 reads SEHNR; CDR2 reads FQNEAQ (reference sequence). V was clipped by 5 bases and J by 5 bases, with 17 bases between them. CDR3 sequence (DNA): TGTGCCAGCAGCCCGGACGGGGGGCTAAAAGATACGCAGTATTTT. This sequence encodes CASSPDGGLKDTQYF. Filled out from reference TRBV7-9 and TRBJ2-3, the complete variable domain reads DTGVSQNPRHKITKRGQNVTFRCDPISEHNRLYWYRQTLGQGPEFLTYFQNEAQLEKSRLLSDRFSAERPKGSFSTLEIQRTEQGDSAMYLCASSPDGGLKDTQYFGPGTRLTVL.

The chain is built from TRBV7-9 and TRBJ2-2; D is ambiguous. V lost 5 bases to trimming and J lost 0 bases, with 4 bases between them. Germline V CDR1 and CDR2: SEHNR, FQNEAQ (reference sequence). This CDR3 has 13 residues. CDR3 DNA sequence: TGTGCCAGCAGCCACCCGAACACCGGGGAGCTGTTTTTT. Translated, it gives CASSHPNTGELFF.

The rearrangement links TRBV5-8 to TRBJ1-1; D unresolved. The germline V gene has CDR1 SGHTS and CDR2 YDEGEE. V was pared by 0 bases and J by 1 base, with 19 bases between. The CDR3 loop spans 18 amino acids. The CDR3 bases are TGTGCCAGCAGCTTGGGTTTGTTTGTGGGCGAAAAGAACACTGAAGCTTTCTTT. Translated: CASSLGLFVGEKNTEAFF.

The chain's CDR3 is CASSEKVPGQIVPYEQYF. Here the CDR3 DNA reads TGCGCCAGCAGCGAAAAAGTTCCGGGACAAATCGTCCCCTACGAGCAGTACTTC. J is TRBJ2-7 and V is TRBV4-1, with D possibly TRBD1 on 6 matching bases. The germline V and J ends were trimmed by 5 bases and 2 bases, with 25 bases remaining between them. The CDR3 covers 18 residues. Per the germline V gene, CDR1 is MGHRA and CDR2 is YSYEKL.

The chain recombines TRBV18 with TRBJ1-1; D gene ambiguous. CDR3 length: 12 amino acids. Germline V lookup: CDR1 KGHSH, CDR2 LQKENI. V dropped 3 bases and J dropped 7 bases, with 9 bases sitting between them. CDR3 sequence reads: CASSPGTIEAFF. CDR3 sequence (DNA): TGTGCCAGCTCACCGGGAACGATTGAAGCTTTCTTT.

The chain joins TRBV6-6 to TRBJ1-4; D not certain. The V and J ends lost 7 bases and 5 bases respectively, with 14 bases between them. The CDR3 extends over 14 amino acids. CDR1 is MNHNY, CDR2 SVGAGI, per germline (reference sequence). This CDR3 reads CASTFSPRNEKLFF. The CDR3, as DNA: TGTGCCAGCACCTTCAGTCCTAGGAATGAAAAACTGTTTTTT.

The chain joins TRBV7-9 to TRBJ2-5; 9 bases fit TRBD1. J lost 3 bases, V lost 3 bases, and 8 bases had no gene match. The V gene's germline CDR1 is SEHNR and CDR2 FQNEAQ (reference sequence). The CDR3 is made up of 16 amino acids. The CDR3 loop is CASSLVMGQGEETQYF. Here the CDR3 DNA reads TGTGCCAGCAGCTTGGTGATGGGACAGGGTGAAGAGACCCAGTACTTC.

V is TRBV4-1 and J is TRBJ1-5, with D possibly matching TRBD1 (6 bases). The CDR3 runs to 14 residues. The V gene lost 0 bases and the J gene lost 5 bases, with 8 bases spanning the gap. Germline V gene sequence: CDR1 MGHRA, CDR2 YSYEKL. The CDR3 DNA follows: TGCGCCAGCAGCCAAGAACAGGGAGATCAGCCCCAGCATTTT. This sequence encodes CASSQEQGDQPQHF.

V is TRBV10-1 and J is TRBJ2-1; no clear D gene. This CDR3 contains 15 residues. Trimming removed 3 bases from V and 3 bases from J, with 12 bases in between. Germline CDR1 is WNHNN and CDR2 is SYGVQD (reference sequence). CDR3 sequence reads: CASSEGRASYNEQFF. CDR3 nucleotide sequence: TGCGCCAGCAGTGAAGGCCGGGCCAGCTACAATGAGCAGTTCTTC.

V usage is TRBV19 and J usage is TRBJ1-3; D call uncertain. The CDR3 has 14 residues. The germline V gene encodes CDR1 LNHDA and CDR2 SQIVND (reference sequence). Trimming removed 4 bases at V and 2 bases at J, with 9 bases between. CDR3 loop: CASSSYRAGNTIYF. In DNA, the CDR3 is TGTGCCAGTAGTAGTTACAGAGCTGGAAACACCATATATTTT.

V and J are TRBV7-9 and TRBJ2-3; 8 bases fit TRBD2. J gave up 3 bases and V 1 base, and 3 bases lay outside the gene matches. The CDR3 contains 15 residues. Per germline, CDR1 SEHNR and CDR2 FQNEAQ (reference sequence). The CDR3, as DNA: TGTGCCAGCAGCTTAGGCGCTAGCGGGACAGATACGCAGTATTTT. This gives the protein CASSLGASGTDTQYF.

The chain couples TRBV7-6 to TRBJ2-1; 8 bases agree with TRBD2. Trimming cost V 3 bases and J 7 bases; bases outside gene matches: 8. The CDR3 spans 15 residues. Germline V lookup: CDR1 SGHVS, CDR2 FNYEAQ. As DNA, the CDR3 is TGTGCCAGCAGCTTGGAAGCGGGAGTGGGTAATGAGCAGTTCTTC. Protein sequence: CASSLEAGVGNEQFF.

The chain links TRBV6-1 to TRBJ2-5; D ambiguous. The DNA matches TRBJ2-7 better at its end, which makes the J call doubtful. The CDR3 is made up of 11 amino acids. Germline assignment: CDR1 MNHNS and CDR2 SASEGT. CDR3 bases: TGTGCCAGCAGTGTACTCGGCGAGCAGTACTTC. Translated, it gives CASSVLGEQYF.

The CDR3 bases are TGTGCCAGCAGCTTAGCTGGGGGCGCGAGCACTGAAGCTTTCTTT. Its protein is CASSLAGGASTEAFF. The gene calls are TRBV7-9 and TRBJ1-1; tentative D call: TRBD1 (6 bases). Germline V CDR1 and CDR2: SEHNR, FQNEAQ (reference sequence). Trimming took 0 bases from V and 4 from J, leaving 12 bases between them. This CDR3 comprises 15 residues.